This is a list of T cell receptor beta chains from one sample in a study of OX40 agonist ivuxolimab in advanced cancers. TCRdb's copy holds only in-frame clones and misses some; the assay was immunoSEQ multiplex PCR. The sample holds almost 80,000 clones, about four fifths seen once. The specimen was CD4+ or CD8+ T cells sorted from blood, collected in a trial of the OX40 agonist ivuxolimab. Every receptor here comes from an adult with an advanced solid tumor such as melanoma, head and neck, liver or kidney cancer. The CDR3 runs from the conserved cysteine through the conserved F or W. The D gene is left open where the match is weak. The size field is filled for only some rows; it gives once, few, many or a size class.

cdr3_aa,cdr3_nt,j_call,clone_size,v_call,d_call
CSVGGYEQYF,TGCAGCGTGGGGGGGTACGAGCAGTACTTC,TRBJ2-7,.,TRBV29-1,TRBD2
CASSPYGANEQYF,TGTGCCAGCAGCCCTTATGGGGCCAACGAGCAGTACTTC,TRBJ2-7,.,TRBV7-2,.
CASSFDSPLHF,TGTGCCAGCAGTTTTGATTCACCCCTCCACTTT,TRBJ1-6,.,TRBV28,.
CAIADNEQFF,TGTGCCATCGCTGACAATGAGCAGTTCTTC,TRBJ2-1,.,TRBV10-3,.
CASSPYPGTGVYEQYF,TGTGCCAGCAGTCCTTATCCCGGGACAGGGGTCTACGAGCAGTACTTC,TRBJ2-7,once,TRBV28,TRBD1
CASRATGSVFF,TGTGCCAGCAGGGCTACAGGGTCGGTGTTCTTC,TRBJ2-1,.,TRBV2,.
CASSELGRVGYEQYF,TGTGCCAGCAGTGAATTGGGGAGGGTTGGGTACGAGCAGTACTTC,TRBJ2-7,.,TRBV25-1,TRBD2
CASSGGGGWQETQYF,TGTGCCAGCAGCGGAGGCGGGGGATGGCAAGAGACCCAGTACTTC,TRBJ2-5,few,TRBV9,TRBD2
CASSQTHRVIGYTF,TGCGCCAGCAGCCAAACGCACCGGGTGATCGGCTACACCTTC,TRBJ1-2,once,TRBV4-3,.
CSVESGDPRTDTQYF,TGCAGCGTTGAAAGCGGGGACCCCCGCACAGATACGCAGTATTTT,TRBJ2-3,.,TRBV29-1,TRBD2
CASSFVGNTEAFF,TGTGCCAGCAGCTTTGTCGGGAACACTGAAGCTTTCTTT,TRBJ1-1,.,TRBV5-3,.
CASSGPYEQYF,TGTGCCAGTAGTGGGCCATACGAGCAGTACTTC,TRBJ2-7,.,TRBV19,.
CASSLQVTGAPNTEAFF,TGTGCCAGCTCCCTCCAGGTGACAGGGGCCCCGAACACTGAAGCTTTCTTT,TRBJ1-1,few,TRBV18,TRBD1
CATSRDRSGTGNEQFF,TGTGCCACCAGCAGAGATAGAAGCGGGACAGGCAATGAGCAGTTCTTC,TRBJ2-1,.,TRBV15,.
CASGREGVRSPLHF,TGTGCCAGCGGAAGGGAGGGAGTAAGATCACCCCTCCACTTT,TRBJ1-6,.,TRBV7-9,.
CASSLQGVTLGAAFF,TGTGCCAGCAGTCTCCAGGGGGTAACGTTGGGCGCGGCTTTCTTT,TRBJ1-1,.,TRBV6-1,TRBD1
CASSLVGGRRNQPQHF,TGTGCCAGCAGCTTGGTAGGGGGCAGGCGGAATCAGCCCCAGCATTTT,TRBJ1-5,.,TRBV5-8,TRBD1
CASSSTDRNQPQHF,TGTGCCAGCAGCTCGACGGACAGGAATCAGCCCCAGCATTTT,TRBJ1-5,.,TRBV5-4,TRBD1
CASSQDWGGYTF,TGCGCCAGCAGCCAAGATTGGGGGGGCTACACCTTC,TRBJ1-2,.,TRBV4-1,.
CASRISGANVLTF,TGTGCCAGCAGGATTTCTGGGGCCAACGTCCTGACTTTC,TRBJ2-6,.,TRBV7-2,.
CASSLPSGNTIYF,TGCGCCAGCAGCTTACCCTCTGGAAACACCATATATTTT,TRBJ1-3,.,TRBV5-1,.
CASSPQDRGNEKLFF,TGTGCCAGCAGCCCCCAGGACAGGGGAAACGAAAAACTGTTTTTT,TRBJ1-4,.,TRBV21-1,.
CASESSYTDTQYF,TGTGCCAGTGAGAGCAGCTACACAGATACGCAGTATTTT,TRBJ2-3,.,TRBV19,.
CASSWGAEEDTQYF,TGTGCCAGCAGTTGGGGGGCGGAAGAAGATACGCAGTATTTT,TRBJ2-3,.,TRBV2,.
CASSYNPGNTIYF,TGTGCCAGCAGTTATAACCCAGGAAACACCATATATTTT,TRBJ1-3,.,TRBV6-6,.
CASSRNIGTGSYNEQFF,TGTGCCAGCAGTCGCAACATCGGTACGGGATCCTACAATGAGCAGTTCTTC,TRBJ2-1,.,TRBV7-7,.
CASSLAMDNEQFF,TGCGCCAGCAGCTTGGCGATGGACAATGAGCAGTTCTTC,TRBJ2-1,.,TRBV5-1,.
CASSLRLAGVDEQFF,TGTGCCAGCAGCCTTAGACTAGCGGGAGTCGATGAGCAGTTCTTC,TRBJ2-1,.,TRBV7-9,TRBD2
CASNGDPEETQYF,TGCGCCAGCAACGGAGACCCAGAAGAGACCCAGTACTTC,TRBJ2-5,once,TRBV10-1,.
CATTGSTNTGELFF,TGTGCCACGACGGGGTCTACGAACACCGGGGAGCTGTTTTTT,TRBJ2-2,.,TRBV7-6,.
CASSIGTGAYGYTF,TGTGCCAGCAGCATAGGGACAGGGGCCTATGGCTACACCTTC,TRBJ1-2,.,TRBV5-6,TRBD1
CASSLSNRATEQFF,TGTGCCAGCAGCTTGTCCAACAGGGCTACTGAGCAGTTCTTC,TRBJ2-1,.,TRBV5-4,.
CASSLIYEQYF,TGTGCCAGCAGCTTAATCTACGAGCAGTACTTC,TRBJ2-7,.,TRBV7-9,.
CASSPPTGKNTGELFF,TGTGCCAGCTCACCACCGACGGGCAAGAACACCGGGGAGCTGTTTTTT,TRBJ2-2,few,TRBV18,.
CASSLWTGAESTEAFF,TGTGCCAGCAGCCTGTGGACAGGGGCGGAGAGCACTGAAGCTTTCTTT,TRBJ1-1,.,TRBV4-2,TRBD1
CASSDPSSGQPLSNQPQHF,TGTGCCAGCAGTGATCCCTCCTCGGGACAGCCGTTGAGCAATCAGCCCCAGCATTTT,TRBJ1-5,.,TRBV6-1,TRBD1